Presented here are 12 T cell receptor beta chains from one specimen sequenced in a study of regulatory T cells in long-lasting Graves disease. Construction of the TCR beta libraries employed iRepertoire HTBI primers in conjunction with Arm-PCR of CDR3 regions. TCRdb reprocessed the multiplex PCR reads via MiXCR and lists one record per CDR3 protein. The sample has roughly 700,000 distinct CDR3 sequences; roughly 30% are singletons. Noted time point: persistent/refractory GD, antithyroid drugs over 5 years with positive TRAb. TCR sequences were obtained from RNA taken from PBMCs. Sequences were derived from peripheral blood mononuclear cells (PBMCs), sampled when the disease was refractory, from a patient treated with antithyroid drugs. These receptors were collected from a female donor with Graves disease.

This clonotype was picked up a small number of times. This sequence joins TRBV11-2 and TRBJ2-5; TRBD2 might be the D (6 bases). CDR3 size: 14 residues. CDR1 is SGHAT and CDR2 is FQNNGV in the germline V gene. Trimming shortened V by 5 bases and J by 3 bases, and 13 bases separated the two germline ends. The CDR3 DNA is TGTGCCAGCAGCGTTAGCGGAAGAAAAGAGACCCAGTACTTC. This translates into CASSVSGRKETQYF.

This clonotype has only a few counts. This sequence joins TRBV11-2 and TRBJ2-7; D is possibly TRBD1 (5 bases). V dropped 1 base and J dropped 5 bases, with 9 bases sitting between them. The CDR3 extends over 13 amino acids. Germline V gives CDR1 SGHAT, CDR2 FQNNGV. The CDR3 nucleotides are TGTGCCAGCAGCTTAGTCAGGGTCAACGAGCAGTACTTC. It encodes CASSLVRVNEQYF.

The J gene is TRBJ2-1, the V gene TRBV29-1; 9 bases agree with TRBD2. The CDR3 has 14 amino acids. Germline CDR1 SQVTM, CDR2 ANQGSEA. The V gene end was trimmed by 5 bases and the J gene end by 5 bases; junction bases not matched to a gene: 7. CDR3 sequence reads: CSVRAAGGNNEQFF. CDR3 nucleotide sequence: TGCAGCGTTCGGGCGGCGGGAGGGAACAATGAGCAGTTCTTC.

The chain employs TRBV3-1 and TRBJ1-1; a possible D gene is TRBD1 (5 bases). Trimming took off 1 base at V and 1 base at J, with 10 bases between the two ends. This CDR3 spans 15 amino acids. The germline V gene encodes CDR1 LGHDT and CDR2 YNNKEL (reference sequence). The CDR3 bases are TGTGCCAGCAGCCAAGGGGCAGGACAGAACACTGAAGCTTTCTTT. Its protein is CASSQGAGQNTEAFF. The variable domain in full, with the rest retrieved from reference TRBV3-1 and TRBJ1-1, is DTAVSQTPKYLVTQMGNDKSIKCEQNLGHDTMYWYKQDSKKFLKIMFSYNNKELIINETVPNRFSPKSPDKAHLNLHINSLELGDSAVYFCASSQGAGQNTEAFFGQGTRLTVV.

This clonotype was seen more than once but under ten times. V gene TRBV7-3 combines with J gene TRBJ1-6, with 7 nucleotides matching TRBD1. Trimming removed 5 bases from V and 10 bases from J; junction bases left unmatched: 11. The CDR3 extends over 15 amino acids. The germline V gene encodes CDR1 SGHTA and CDR2 FQGTGA. In DNA, the CDR3 is TGTGCCAGCAGCGAGACAGGGAACAATCGATCACCCCTCCACTTT. Translated, it gives CASSETGNNRSPLHF.

A few counts support this clonotype. The chain recombines TRBV24-1 with TRBJ2-6; perhaps TRBD1 as D (5 bases). In germline, CDR1 is KGHDR, CDR2 SFDVKD. This CDR3 contains 16 residues. V lost 8 bases, J lost 0 bases, and 13 bases lay in between. For the CDR3, the DNA is TGTGCCACCAACCCTCAAGACAGCTCTGGGGCCAACGTCCTGACTTTC. This encodes CATNPQDSSGANVLTF.

This clonotype was seen many times. This chain uses TRBV6-1 with TRBJ1-2; D perhaps matches TRBD1 (5 bases). CDR3 length equals 16 residues. Germline assignment: CDR1 MNHNS and CDR2 SASEGT. The V and J ends lost 1 base and 0 bases respectively, with 12 bases between them. The CDR3 spells CASSEEYQGANYGYTF. Here the CDR3 DNA reads TGTGCCAGCAGTGAAGAGTACCAGGGAGCTAACTATGGCTACACCTTC.

The rearrangement uses TRBV6-9 and TRBJ2-7; D call uncertain. CDR1 and CDR2 from the germline V gene are MNHGY and SVAAGI. The CDR3 is 13 amino acids. Trimming cost V 3 bases and J 2 bases, with 8 bases left between them. CDR3 amino acids: CASSYHLTYEQYF. CDR3 DNA: TGTGCCAGCAGTTACCATCTGACCTACGAGCAGTACTTC.

The chain has TRBV5-1 and TRBJ1-4; D is perhaps TRBD1 (6 bases). Germline loops: CDR1 SGHRS, CDR2 YFSETQ. The CDR3 covers 16 residues. V lost 2 bases, J lost 2 bases, and 13 bases lay in between. The CDR3 reads CASSFDRIGTNEKLFF. CDR3 in DNA: TGCGCCAGCAGCTTCGACAGGATTGGGACTAATGAAAAACTGTTTTTT.

V usage is TRBV11-1 and J usage is TRBJ1-5; TRBD1 matches 10 bases. Germline V CDR1 and CDR2: SGHAT, FQDESV (reference sequence). The trim removed 5 bases at V and 4 bases at J, leaving 5 bases unmatched. The CDR3 is 15 amino acids. The CDR3 sequence is CASSLDRGPNQPQHF. CDR3 DNA sequence: TGTGCCAGCAGCCTAGACAGGGGGCCAAATCAGCCCCAGCATTTT.

Only a few counts were recorded for this clonotype. The CDR3: CASSYFLLPGQGSEAFF. DNA for the CDR3: TGTGCCAGCAGTTACTTTCTTCTCCCGGGACAGGGGTCTGAAGCTTTCTTT. The rearrangement links TRBV6-2 or TRBV6-3 to TRBJ1-1; 10 bases are shared with TRBD1. After removal of 1 base from V and 6 bases from J, the junction contained 11 bases not matched to a gene. Germline V CDR1 and CDR2: MNHEY, SVGEGT. The CDR3 is made up of 17 amino acids.

The chain employs TRBV6-2 or TRBV6-3 and TRBJ2-2; maybe TRBD1 (6 bases). Germline CDR1 reads MNHEY; CDR2 reads SVGEGT. V shed 5 bases and J shed 5 bases, with 15 bases lying between them. The CDR3 consists of 15 residues. CDR3 in amino acids: CASSEGSRGTGELFF. The CDR3 nucleotides are TGTGCCAGCAGTGAAGGGAGTAGGGGGACCGGGGAGCTGTTTTTT.